This T cell receptor beta chain was captured by sequencing in a study of T cell clonotyping in hematopoietic cell transplantation (dated by TCRdb to about 2021). About the investigation overall: Pretransplant recipient samples were obtained after cytoreduction. The study collected approximately 130 blood samples from approximately 40 consecutive transplant recipients and their related donors. Recruitment of patients ran from 2015 to early 2017, and follow-up continued until late 2020 or until death. The study at large found these results: Recipient TCR diversity fell after transplant, with pathologically expanded clonotypes rising progressively from day 30 to day 180. Inverse Simpson Index values from donors and from recipients before transplant predicted broader TCR repertoire diversity after transplant. The sample size was limited, and because cells were not sorted, the contributions of CD4 and CD8 repertoires could not be separated. Only a small fraction of recipient repertoires overlapped donor repertoires, with over 97% appearing de novo at the given depth.

The time point label corresponds to: recipient sample about 28 days before transplant, after cytoreduction. Recipient blood was collected about 28 days before transplant and at days 30, 100 and 180 after transplant. Using Nuclei Lysis Solution, genomic DNA was extracted from unfractionated peripheral blood mononuclear cells that were either fresh or cryopreserved. CDR1 and CDR2 (GTSNPN, SVGIG) derive from the germline V gene (reference sequence). The CDR3 has 16 amino acids, counting the end cysteine and phenylalanine. Just the 48-base CDR3 DNA is kept, in frame starting at base 1. V is trimmed back by 2 bases and J by 0 bases, and the junction contains 6 bases that no gene match accounts for. TCR beta CDR3 regions were amplified from genomic DNA with the immunoSEQ assay, a bias-controlled multiplex PCR using V- and J-specific primers. In a second PCR step, the CDR3 amplicons were tagged with a proprietary barcode plus Illumina adapter sequences. An Illumina MiSeq instrument was used to sequence the CDR3 libraries. In the source study's methods: Export and quality control were done with immunoSEQ Analyzer 3.0, while downstream analyses used R Bioconductor and Immunarch. Repertoire metrics were calculated using only productive rearrangements within the normalized downsampled data set. Clonotypes larger than 5 templates in the normalized cohort were defined as pathologically expanded. The Inverse Simpson Index was used to measure repertoire diversity. To capture all clonotypes, the CMV-specificity analyses were run on the non-normalized data set. Here the immuneACCESS table is served through TCRdb, limited to in-frame sequences with V and J called. Missing clones are a known gap in these copies; in checked studies unresolved V genes cover under half, and the rest lacks a known reason. V and J calls and clone size come straight from that table; D and trimming were deduced from the DNA. Here the sample has tens of thousands of clones; under 90% occur a single time. In total, the top ten clones hold under 7% of the sample.

The table lists this clone with a count of one. Its antigen target is currently unknown. Nothing much larger sits one base from this clone, and base qualities are not available. The TCR sequence derives from a man in his 60s with biphenotypic leukemia. Some clones in this sample may be carry-over from other donors' samples. The chain couples TRBV30 to TRBJ2-3; 9 middle bases align to TRBD2. The sequencing here drew on peripheral blood mononuclear cells, taken before stem cell transplant. The nucleotides are TGTGCCTGGAGTTTGGGTCTAGCGGGGAGCACAGATACGCAGTATTTT. Its amino acids are CAWSLGLAGSTDTQYF.